The 6 T cell receptor beta chains listed next were all sequenced from one sample in a study of read filtering for tumor transcriptome and immune sequencing. The library was built from roughly 400 ng RNA with molecular barcoded adaptors for alpha/delta and beta/gamma chains. One entry per CDR3 protein results from TCRdb running MiXCR on the reads. This table has 100,000 to 150,000 distinct CDR3 sequences, 10% to 15% appearing once. The specimen was a population of CD138-negative cells sorted from bone marrow. These receptors originate from a donor at least 40 years old with multiple myeloma.

The CDR3 here is CASSGSVLNRGYQPQHF. CDR3 nucleotides: TGTGCCAGCAGTGGATCAGTTCTGAACAGGGGATATCAGCCCCAGCATTTT. The genes are TRBV25-1 and TRBJ1-5, with 7 bases identical to TRBD1. The CDR3 totals 17 residues. V trimming: 4 bases; J trimming: 5 bases; junction bases outside the gene matches: 14. The germline gives CDR1 MGHDK, CDR2 SYGVNS. Full variable domain (remainder filled in from reference TRBV25-1 and TRBJ1-5): EADIYQTPRYLVIGTGKKITLECSQTMGHDKMYWYQQDPGMELHLIHYSYGVNSTEKGDLSSESTVSRIRTEHFPLTLESARPSHTSQYLCASSGSVLNRGYQPQHFGDGTRLSIL.

A few counts support this clonotype. The chain has TRBV6-1 and TRBJ2-5, with 7 bases matching TRBD2. The CDR3 totals 14 residues. Germline CDR1 and CDR2: MNHNS and SASEGT. The ends lost 9 bases at V and 3 bases at J; junction bases unmatched: 10. The CDR3, as DNA: TGTGCCAGTCTTTTAGCGGGTATGGAAGAGACCCAGTACTTC. Translated: CASLLAGMEETQYF.

There are many counts of this clonotype. The junction departs from germline at one end; a sequencing error may be responsible. The chain has TRBV20-1 and TRBJ1-4; D perhaps matches TRBD1 (6 bases). The CDR3 covers 13 residues. Per the germline V gene, CDR1 is DFQATT and CDR2 is SNEGSKA (reference sequence). The CDR3, as DNA: TGCAGTGCTCCTGACAGGAAAGACGAAAAAATGTTTTTT. This codes for CSAPDRKDEKMFF.

There are many counts of this clonotype. The chain links TRBV28 to TRBJ1-5; tentative D call: TRBD1 (5 bases). Deletions cut 6 bases from V and 4 bases from J, with 13 bases between. In germline, CDR1 is MDHEN, CDR2 SYDVKM. The CDR3 length is 14 residues. CDR3 coding DNA: TGTGCCAGCAGCACGGGACCGTCGAATCAGCCCCAGCATTTT. Its translation: CASSTGPSNQPQHF. The full variable domain, completed using reference TRBV28 and TRBJ1-5, is DVKVTQSSRYLVKRTGEKVFLECVQDMDHENMFWYRQDPGLGLRLIYFSYDVKMKEKGDIPEGYSVSREKKERFSLILESASTNQTSMYLCASSTGPSNQPQHFGDGTRLSIL.

This clonotype was found many times. The CDR3 is CASSLDGSQHF. CDR3 DNA sequence: TGTGCCAGCAGCTTAGACGGCTCCCAGCATTTT. This chain joins TRBV7-9 and TRBJ1-5; D not certain. V lost 1 base and J 11 bases, leaving 6 bases between the germline ends. The CDR3 loop spans 11 amino acids. Germline V CDR1 and CDR2: SEHNR, FQNEAQ (reference sequence). Drawing the rest from reference TRBV7-9 and TRBJ1-5, the complete variable domain is DTGVSQNPRHKITKRGQNVTFRCDPISEHNRLYWYRQTLGQGPEFLTYFQNEAQLEKSRLLSDRFSAERPKGSFSTLEIQRTEQGDSAMYLCASSLDGSQHFGDGTRLSIL.

This clonotype was observed many times. The junction departs from the called germline gene at one end, perhaps through a read error. The rearrangement uses TRBV2 and TRBJ1-2, with unresolved D. The CDR3 spans 14 residues. CDR1 and CDR2 from the germline V gene are SNHLY and FYNNEI. The CDR3 DNA reads TGTGCCAGCAGCGAAGGTCCTACTAACTATGGCTACACCTTC. Translating gives CASSEGPTNYGYTF. Complete variable domain (other parts from reference TRBV2 and TRBJ1-2): EPEVTQTPSHQVTQMGQEVILRCVPISNHLYFYWYRQILGQKVEFLVSFYNNEISEKSEIFDDQFSVERPDGSNFTLKIRSTKLEDSAMYFCASSEGPTNYGYTFGSGTRLTVV.